This entry describes one T cell receptor (beta chain). These data come from a study of T-cell reconstitution after alpha-beta-depleted transplantation in children. Unique molecular identifiers featured in how the TCRbeta library was prepared. TCRdb re-called the PCR reads through MiXCR, storing one row per CDR3 protein. The sample lists hundreds of thousands of distinct CDR3 sequences, roughly 17% occurring once. The CDR3 contains 17 residues. The V gene lost 4 bases and the J gene lost 2 bases, with 20 bases spanning the gap. The chain links TRBV12-3 or TRBV12-4 to TRBJ1-2; maybe TRBD1 (6 bases). The receptor's source is a human donor who donated a stem cell graft to a child with acute myeloid leukemia. The source material was PBMCs from the stem cell graft donor, sampled from the stem cell graft. CDR3 in amino acids: CASSWGMAGALNYGYTF. The CDR3 DNA reads as TGTGCCAGCAGTTGGGGTATGGCAGGGGCCCTCAACTATGGCTACACCTTC.